The clone carrying this T cell receptor (beta chain) was seen only a few times. What it binds is not known. The data stem from a study of T cells after yellow fever vaccination. General study points: A small proportion of clonotypes was detected in both the CD4 and CD8 compartments. Most primary-vaccination clones recurred post-booster (roughly 96% CD4, 88% CD8). On re-exposure, the response was weaker but peaked faster, at day 5 versus 15.

As TCR cDNA was made by 5'RACE template switching, a universal primer site and UMIs were added. TCRdb fed the 5' RACE reads into MiXCR, producing one record per CDR3 protein. The sample lists 200,000 or so distinct CDR3 sequences; around 6.7% were seen once. The TCR comes from a young man who received the YFV17D yellow fever vaccine. This material consisted of CD4+ T cells sorted from PBMCs, taken on the day of the yellow fever booster vaccination.

CDR3 in DNA: TGCAGCGCCGAAAGCGGGTGGGCAGATACGCAGTATTTT. Amino acid sequence: CSAESGWADTQYF. The chain recombines TRBV29-1 with TRBJ2-3, with a possible D match to TRBD2 (6 bases). The germline V gene has CDR1 SQVTM and CDR2 ANQGSEA. The CDR3 totals 13 residues. V was pared by 7 bases and J by 4 bases, with 15 bases between.